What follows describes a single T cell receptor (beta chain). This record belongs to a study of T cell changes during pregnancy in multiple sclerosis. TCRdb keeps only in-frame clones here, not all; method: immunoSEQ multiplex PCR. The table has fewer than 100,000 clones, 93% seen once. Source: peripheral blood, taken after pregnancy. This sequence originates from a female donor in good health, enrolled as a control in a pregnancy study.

DNA for the CDR3: TGTGCCAGCAGCTTGGACAGGGGGGTTTTGGGCGAGACCCAGTACTTC. Translated: CASSLDRGVLGETQYF. The gene calls are TRBV5-6 and TRBJ2-5, with 8 bases that match TRBD1. The CDR3 is 16 residues long. The J segment lost 5 bases and the V segment lost 0 bases, leaving 9 bases of the junction unmatched. Germline V gene lookup returns CDR1 SGHDT and CDR2 YYEEEE.